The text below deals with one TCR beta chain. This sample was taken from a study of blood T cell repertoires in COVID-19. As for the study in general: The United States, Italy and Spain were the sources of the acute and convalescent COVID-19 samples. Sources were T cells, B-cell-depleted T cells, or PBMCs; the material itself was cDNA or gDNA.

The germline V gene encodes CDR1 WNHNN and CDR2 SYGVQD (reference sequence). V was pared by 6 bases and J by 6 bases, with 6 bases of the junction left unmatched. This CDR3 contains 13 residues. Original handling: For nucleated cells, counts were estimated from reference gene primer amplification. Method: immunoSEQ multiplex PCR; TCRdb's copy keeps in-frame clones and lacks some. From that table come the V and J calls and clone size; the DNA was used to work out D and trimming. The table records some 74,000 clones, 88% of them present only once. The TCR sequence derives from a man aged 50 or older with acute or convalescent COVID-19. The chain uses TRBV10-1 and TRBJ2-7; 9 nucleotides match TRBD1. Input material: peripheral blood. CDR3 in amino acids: CASSRDRDSEQYF. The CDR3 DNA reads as TGCGCCAGCAGCCGGGACAGGGACAGCGAGCAGTACTTC.